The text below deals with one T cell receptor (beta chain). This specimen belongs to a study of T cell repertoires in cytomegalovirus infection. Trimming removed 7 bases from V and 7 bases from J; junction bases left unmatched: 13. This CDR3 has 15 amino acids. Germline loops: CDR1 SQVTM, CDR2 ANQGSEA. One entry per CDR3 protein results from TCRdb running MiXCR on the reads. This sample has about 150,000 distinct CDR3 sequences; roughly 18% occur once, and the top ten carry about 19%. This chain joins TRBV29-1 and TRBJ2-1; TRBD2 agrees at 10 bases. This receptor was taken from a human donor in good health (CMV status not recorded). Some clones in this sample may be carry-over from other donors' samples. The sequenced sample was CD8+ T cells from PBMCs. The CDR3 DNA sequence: TGCAGCGGTGGCTCAGCGGGAGGGCCGGGGAATGAGCAGTTCTTC. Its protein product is CSGGSAGGPGNEQFF.